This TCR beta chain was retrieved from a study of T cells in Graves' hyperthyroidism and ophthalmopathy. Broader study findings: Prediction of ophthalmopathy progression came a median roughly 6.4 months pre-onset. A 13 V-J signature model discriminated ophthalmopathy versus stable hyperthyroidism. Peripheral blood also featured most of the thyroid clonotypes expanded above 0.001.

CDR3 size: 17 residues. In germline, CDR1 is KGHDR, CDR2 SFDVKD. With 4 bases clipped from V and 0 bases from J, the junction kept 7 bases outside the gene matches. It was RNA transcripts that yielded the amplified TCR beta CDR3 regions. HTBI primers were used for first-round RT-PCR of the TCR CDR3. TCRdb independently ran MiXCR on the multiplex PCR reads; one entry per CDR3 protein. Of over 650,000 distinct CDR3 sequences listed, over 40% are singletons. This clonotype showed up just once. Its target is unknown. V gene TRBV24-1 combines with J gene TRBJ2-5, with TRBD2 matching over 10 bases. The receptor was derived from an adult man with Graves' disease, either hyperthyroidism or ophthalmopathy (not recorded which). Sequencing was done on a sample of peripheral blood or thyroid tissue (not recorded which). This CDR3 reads CATSDSSSGGYQETQYF. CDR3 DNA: TGTGCCACCAGTGACTCGAGTAGCGGGGGGTACCAAGAGACCCAGTACTTC.